One TCR beta chain is described in this entry. Its target is not known. This entry belongs to a study of a mutant IDH1 vaccine in newly diagnosed glioma. At the level of the study: Earlier therapy was either radiotherapy, temozolomide, or both, and most got both.

There are 15 residues in the CDR3. Germline CDR1 reads SGHTS; CDR2 reads YDEGEE. Trimming took off 2 bases at V and 3 bases at J, with 15 bases between the two ends. Time point described: week 47, end of study. The study gave 300 ug of mutant IDH1 20-mer peptide per vaccine dose, with topical imiquimod. Repertoires were generated with immunoSEQ multiplex PCR, while TCRdb's copy carries only in-frame clones and drops some. This table has around 33,000 clones, around nine tenths appearing once. The origin of this receptor is a woman aged 25 to 39 with glioma. This material consisted of PBMCs, taken from a glioma patient whose treatment included an IDH1 peptide vaccine. The chain is built from TRBV5-8 and TRBJ2-7; D might be TRBD1 or TRBD2, each matching 5 bases. The DNA of the CDR3 is TGTGCCAGCAGCTTTGATGGGACGGGATTCTACGAGCAGTACTTC. This translates into CASSFDGTGFYEQYF.